What follows is one T cell receptor beta chain and its context. Its recognized antigen is unknown. No base-level quality is on record; no much larger clone is a single base apart. TCR CDR3 regions were amplified from genomic DNA by multiplex PCR using the deep immunoSEQ assay. Extracted genomic DNA from each cell subset was spread evenly across all wells of several immunoSEQ 96-well plates, with each plate serving as a replicate. For sorted subsets, each replicate PCR was loaded with 200 ng genomic DNA, equivalent to 30,000 or so T cell genomes. The purified libraries were quantified using a Qubit 3.0 fluorometer, sized with a Bioanalyzer 2100, and then quantified again using the KAPA Library Quantification kit. Every immunoSEQ 96-well plate was sequenced on a dedicated single-read 150-cycle Illumina NextSeq 550 flow cell. On the study's bioinformatics: Because only junctional sequences without quality scores were contained in the immunoSEQ output, filtering matching that applied to full-length reads could not be performed. Sequences were annotated with PyIR, a Python wrapper for IgBLAST v1.9, and V/J genes and CDR3 were assigned using IMGT germline references. Any read was removed if the V/J assignment was weak (E-value above 1e-6), the CDR3 was missing, or the read contained stop codons, out-of-frame junctions, or ambiguous translated residues. V3J clonotypes were defined as sequences sharing an identical inferred V gene, J gene, and CDR3 amino acid sequence. The percentage overlap between two repertoires was calculated by dividing the number of shared unique clonotypes by the size of the smaller repertoire. Repertoire richness was assessed with RTK rarefaction, the Chao1 estimator, and Recon v2.1 estimates of unobserved clonotypes. For all TCRbeta clonotypes obtained by the gDNA method from a few donors, generation probabilities were computed with OLGA. In its TCRdb copy, this immuneACCESS table keeps in-frame sequences only and misses some clones. Where compared with another copy, unresolved V genes explain less than half of these, and the others have no known cause. Clone size and the V and J calls come from that table; the DNA yielded D and trimming. The sample data list millions of clones, and roughly 94% of these were observed just once. The ten most abundant clones make up 0.85% to 1.3% of the sample.

The data stem from a study of shared clonotypes between healthy human individuals (dated by TCRdb to 2018 to 2020). Regarding the study in general: The cohort comprised a couple of women and a few men aged 18 to 49 years. For each donor, three plates each were used for CD4 naive and CD4 memory, two plates were used for CD8 naive, and one plate was used for CD8 memory. The study deeply sequenced blood TCR repertoires of about 5 healthy adults to estimate repertoire size and the extent of clonotype sharing between individuals. Libraries were prepared and TCR repertoires were sequenced by different laboratories using diverse techniques, in order to increase sequencing depth and limit assay-specific biases. Per donor, leukapheresis produced somewhere between about 0.94 and 9.5 billion PBMCs. On the study overall, not on this receptor specifically: Across several donors, 5% to 6% of naive CD4, 3% to 4% of naive CD8, 2% to 2.5% of memory CD4, and approximately 0.4% of memory CD8 clonotypes were shared. Rarefaction of sorted-subset datasets indicated incomplete sequencing despite the large sequencing depth. Naive subsets generally had larger estimated clonotype richness than memory subsets. The small number of donors limited the genetic and exposure-history diversity represented. Clonotypes shared by all four sorted-subset donors showed higher generation probabilities than non-shared clonotypes. Pairwise subsampling led to the expectation that sequencing depth would affect the degree of clonotype sharing among donors. Sampling was restricted to blood, and TCR repertoires in tissue are likely to differ from TCR repertoires in blood.

In the germline V gene, CDR1 corresponds to SGHTA and CDR2 to FQGNSA. There are 15 amino acids in the CDR3, from cysteine to phenylalanine inclusive. Only CDR3 DNA is held: 45 bases, read in frame from base 1. CD8 naive samples consisted of CD45RO-negative cells that were positively selected for CCR7, yielding a CD45RA+CCR7+ population without TemRA cells. The donors were healthy, HIV-negative adults with no recently reported acute infections or vaccinations. Only Caucasian adults living in Nashville, Tennessee, USA were represented among the donors. After blood collection by leukapheresis, PBMCs were isolated using Ficoll-Histopaque density gradient centrifugation and then cryopreserved in the vapor phase of liquid nitrogen. Purity and quantity of every magnetically sorted T cell population were checked by analytical flow cytometry. Each sorted fraction had its genomic DNA isolated and then quantified by UV absorbance on a Nanodrop 2000c.

The receptor chain draws on TRBV7-2 and TRBJ2-7; 8 bases in between match TRBD1. The J call is uncertain, as TRBJ2-1 better fits the DNA end. The sequenced sample consisted of naive CD8+ T cells sorted from blood. The cell subset or site label here, explained by the study, means: CD45RA+CCR7+. This receptor was identified in a man aged 18-30 years in good health. The DNA is TGTGCCAGCAGCTTCGCAGGGGGCGGATACAATGAGCAGTTCTTC. This yields the protein CASSFAGGGYNEQFF.